This TCR beta chain is from a study of cytomegalovirus exposure and HLA in healthy donors. PCR primers comprised 60 Vbeta and 13 Jbeta primers. Repertoires were generated with immunoSEQ multiplex PCR, while TCRdb's copy carries only in-frame clones and drops some. This table has about 94,000 clones, roughly 8.2% appearing once. Trimming took 2 bases from V and 15 from J; bases not matched to a gene: 7. CDR3 length: 12 residues. CDR1 is GTSNPN and CDR2 is SVGIG in the germline V gene (reference sequence). This clone turned up a few times. What it recognizes is unknown. Study-level findings and limits: DRB1 showed the most TCR associations and HLA-C the fewest in a later analysis, as rates varied by HLA locus. Among CMV-associated TCR beta chains, most appeared HLA-restricted in a later analysis.

This TCR was sampled from a man between 50 and 59 years old in good health and CMV-seronegative. The chain employs TRBV30 and TRBJ1-6; 7 bases align to TRBD1. The sequencing input was PBMCs. In DNA form, the CDR3 reads TGTGCCTGGAGTTCACTAGGGACAGTCCTCCACTTT. It yields the protein CAWSSLGTVLHF.